By its share, the clone carrying this TCR beta chain is medium-sized. What it recognizes is unknown. The data derive from a study of sequential checkpoint blockade in melanoma. As for the study in general: Around 21 patients had matched tumor biopsies before treatment and at week 13 after nivolumab or ipilimumab alone. Broader study findings: Response in arm A was associated with pretreatment TIL clonality. Patients with week-13 increases in T-cell fraction and clonality benefited about 30 times more often.

The treatment denotes: randomized to nivolumab then ipilimumab (arm A) or the reverse (arm B). V was cut by 6 bases and J by 11 bases, with 22 bases left in between. Looked up from germline, CDR1 is MNHGY and CDR2 is SAAAGT. CDR3 size: 14 residues. The data were produced by immunoSEQ multiplex PCR, yet TCRdb's version contains in-frame clones alone and is incomplete. The table has 5,000 to 8,000 clones, around 21% seen once. This receptor was taken from a human donor with melanoma. The sample consisted of tumor tissue (inferred from file names), taken from a patient given nivolumab and ipilimumab in sequence. The genes are TRBV6-8 and TRBJ1-1; perhaps TRBD1 as D (6 bases). As DNA, the CDR3 is TGTGCCAGCAGGAAGGTGGGGGGCGACGCGGAGGCTTTCTTT. Translation gives CASRKVGGDAEAFF.